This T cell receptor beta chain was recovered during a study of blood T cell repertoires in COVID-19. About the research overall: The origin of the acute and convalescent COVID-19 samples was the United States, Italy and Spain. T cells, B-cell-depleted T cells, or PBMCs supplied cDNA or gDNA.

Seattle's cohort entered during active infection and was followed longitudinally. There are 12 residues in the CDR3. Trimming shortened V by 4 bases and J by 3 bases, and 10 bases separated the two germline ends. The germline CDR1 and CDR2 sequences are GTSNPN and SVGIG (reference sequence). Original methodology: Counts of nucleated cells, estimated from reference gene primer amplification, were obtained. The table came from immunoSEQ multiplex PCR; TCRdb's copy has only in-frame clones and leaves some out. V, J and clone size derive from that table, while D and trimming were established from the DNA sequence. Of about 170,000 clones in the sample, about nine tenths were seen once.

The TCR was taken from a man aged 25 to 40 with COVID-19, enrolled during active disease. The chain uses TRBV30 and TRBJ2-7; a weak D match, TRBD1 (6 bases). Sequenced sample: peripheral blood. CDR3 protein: CAWTGEGYEQYF. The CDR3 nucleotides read TGTGCCTGGACAGGGGAAGGCTACGAGCAGTACTTC.